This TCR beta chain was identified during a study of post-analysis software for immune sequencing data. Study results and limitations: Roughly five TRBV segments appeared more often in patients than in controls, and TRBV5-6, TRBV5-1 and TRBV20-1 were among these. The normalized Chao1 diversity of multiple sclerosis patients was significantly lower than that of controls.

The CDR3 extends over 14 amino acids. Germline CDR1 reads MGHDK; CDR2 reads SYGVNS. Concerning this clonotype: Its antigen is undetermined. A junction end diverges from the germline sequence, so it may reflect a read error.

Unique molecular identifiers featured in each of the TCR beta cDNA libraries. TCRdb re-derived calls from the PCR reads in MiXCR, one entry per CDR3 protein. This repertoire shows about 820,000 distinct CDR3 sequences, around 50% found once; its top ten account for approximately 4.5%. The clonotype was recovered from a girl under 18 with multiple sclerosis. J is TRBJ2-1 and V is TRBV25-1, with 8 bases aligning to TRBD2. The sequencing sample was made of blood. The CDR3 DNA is TGTACCAGCCTTGGTGGCGGGAGGTACAATGAGCAGTTCTTC. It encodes CTSLGGGRYNEQFF.